One and the same sample provided the 26 T cell receptor beta chains below, sequenced in a study of stem cell transplantation in POMP-related autoinflammatory disease. Profiling relied on immunoSEQ multiplex PCR, and the TCRdb table lists in-frame clones only, not all of them. Of about 3,000 clones listed, approximately 91% are singletons. Sequenced material: CD4+ follicular helper T cells (Tfh) from PBMCs, taken after stem cell transplantation. These receptors were obtained from a human patient with POMP-related autoinflammation and immune dysregulation (PRAID). Certain T cells may be donor cells from the graft.

This clone was counted a single time. The chain uses TRBV24-1 and TRBJ2-5; 8 nucleotides match TRBD2. The ends lost 3 bases at V and 2 bases at J; junction bases unmatched: 7. The CDR3 runs to 16 residues. Looked up from germline, CDR1 is KGHDR and CDR2 is SFDVKD. The CDR3 is CATSDRRGEGQETQYF. For the CDR3, the DNA is TGTGCCACCAGTGATCGGCGGGGGGAGGGTCAAGAGACCCAGTACTTC.

CDR3 residues: CASSLQGFYEQYV. DNA for the CDR3: TGTGCCAGCAGTTTACAGGGATTCTACGAGCAGTACGTC. This chain uses TRBV6-5 with TRBJ2-7; maybe TRBD1 (6 bases). Trimming took off 4 bases at V and 3 bases at J, with 10 bases between the two ends. The CDR3 covers 13 residues. The germline V gene encodes CDR1 MNHEY and CDR2 SVGAGI.

The chain employs TRBV15 and TRBJ2-6; tentatively, D is TRBD1 (6 bases). The CDR3 length is 16 residues. The V end lost 3 bases, the J end lost 2 bases, and 11 bases lay between the germline ends. Per germline, CDR1 LNHNV and CDR2 YYDKDF (reference sequence). The CDR3 bases are TGTGCCACCAGCAGTAGAACAGGGCCTGGGGCCAACGTCCTGACTTTC. As protein: CATSSRTGPGANVLTF.

The chain employs TRBV25-1 and TRBJ2-7, with TRBD1 matching over 8 bases. CDR3 length: 14 residues. Per germline, CDR1 MGHDK and CDR2 SYGVNS. Unmatched junction bases numbered 6, after V lost 4 bases and J lost 4 bases. The CDR3 sequence is CASSASGGGYEQYF. CDR3 nucleotide sequence: TGTGCCAGCAGTGCCTCAGGGGGCGGGTACGAGCAGTACTTC.

The V gene is TRBV10-2, the J gene TRBJ2-7; 7 bases are a match to TRBD1. J was trimmed by 4 bases and V by 6 bases; bases with no gene match: 6. Germline CDR1 reads WSHSY; CDR2 reads SAAADI. The CDR3 loop spans 13 amino acids. CDR3 in amino acids: CASRETGQYEQYV. The CDR3 DNA follows: TGCGCCAGCAGGGAGACAGGGCAATACGAGCAGTACGTC.

The chain recombines TRBV10-2 with TRBJ2-5; TRBD2 matches 9 bases. The V gene end was trimmed by 6 bases and the J gene end by 5 bases; junction bases not matched to a gene: 7. The CDR3 runs to 14 residues. Germline CDR1 and CDR2: WSHSY and SAAADI. The DNA of the CDR3 is TGCGCCAGCAGGAGAGGACTAGCGCGGGAGACCCAGTACTTC. Translated: CASRRGLARETQYF.

This clone occurred once. J is TRBJ1-1 and V is TRBV10-3; maybe TRBD1 (6 bases). The germline V gene has CDR1 ENHRY and CDR2 SYGVKD. The CDR3 runs 13 residues. V dropped 6 bases and J dropped 4 bases, with 12 bases sitting between them. CDR3 sequence reads: CAIRGGPGTEAFF. In nucleotides, the CDR3 is TGTGCCATCAGGGGGGGGCCGGGCACTGAAGCTTTCTTT.

V gene TRBV4-1 combines with J gene TRBJ1-4; 7 nucleotides line up with TRBD1. J gave up 4 bases and V 5 bases, and 10 bases lay outside the gene matches. Germline assignment: CDR1 MGHRA and CDR2 YSYEKL. The CDR3 loop spans 16 amino acids. CDR3 amino acids: CASSKIPGQLNEKLFF. The CDR3 bases are TGCGCCAGCAGCAAGATCCCGGGACAGCTTAATGAAAAACTGTTTTTT.

This clone was detected once. This chain joins TRBV19 and TRBJ1-1; D may be TRBD1 (5 bases). The CDR3 contains 16 residues. Deletions cut 6 bases from V and 0 bases from J, with 17 bases between. Germline CDR1 is LNHDA and CDR2 is SQIVND (reference sequence). In nucleotides, the CDR3 is TGTGCCAGTAGCCGGGACTCCTGGGCGATGAACACTGAAGCTTTCTTT. Amino acids: CASSRDSWAMNTEAFF.

The J gene is TRBJ2-1, the V gene TRBV24-1; 9 nucleotides line up with TRBD2. J gave up 9 bases and V 3 bases, and 2 bases lay outside the gene matches. This CDR3 region has 13 residues. Looked up from germline, CDR1 is KGHDR and CDR2 is SFDVKD. CDR3 sequence (DNA): TGTGCCACCAGTGATCCTAGCGGGATTGAGCAGTTCTTC. This sequence encodes CATSDPSGIEQFF.

The chain has TRBV30 and TRBJ1-2; 8 nucleotides match TRBD1. This CDR3 contains 14 residues. CDR1 GTSNPN and CDR2 SVGIG come from the germline V gene (reference sequence). The trim removed 3 bases at V and 10 bases at J, leaving 13 bases unmatched. The CDR3 sequence is CAWRDTEGQVVYTF. The CDR3, as DNA: TGTGCCTGGAGAGACACTGAGGGACAGGTCGTCTACACCTTC.

The chain has TRBV11-1 and TRBJ1-1, with D maybe TRBD1 (5 bases). The length of the CDR3 is 13 residues. Trimming took off 3 bases at V and 1 base at J, with 6 bases between the two ends. Germline CDR1 reads SGHAT; CDR2 reads FQDESV (reference sequence). In DNA form, the CDR3 reads TGTGCCAGCAGCTTTGGGGGGAACACTGAAGCTTTCTTT. Its protein product is CASSFGGNTEAFF.

The V call is TRBV6-5, the J call TRBJ1-2; D not certain. The CDR3 sequence is 12 residues long. Trimming cost V 7 bases and J 2 bases, with 8 bases left between them. Germline loops: CDR1 MNHEY, CDR2 SVGAGI. The CDR3 bases are TGTGCCAGCATTCCCTTAAACTATGGCTACACCTTC. Translation gives CASIPLNYGYTF.

This chain connects TRBV15 to TRBJ1-4; tentative D call: TRBD1 (5 bases). CDR3 size: 14 residues. Trimming pared 2 bases from V and 5 bases from J, leaving 9 bases between. Germline V gene data show CDR1 as LNHNV and CDR2 as YYDKDF (reference sequence). CDR3: CATSRQGLNEKLFF. The CDR3 DNA sequence: TGTGCCACCAGCAGACAGGGTCTGAATGAAAAACTGTTTTTT.

The chain uses TRBV18 and TRBJ1-4; 7 bases are a match to TRBD1. The CDR3 consists of 14 residues. The V gene end was trimmed by 6 bases and the J gene end by 5 bases; junction bases not matched to a gene: 6. CDR1 and CDR2 from the germline V gene are KGHSH and LQKENI. In nucleotides, the CDR3 is TGTGCCAGCTCTTCGGGACAGCTCAATGAAAAACTGTTTTTT. Its protein is CASSSGQLNEKLFF.

The J gene is TRBJ2-5, the V gene TRBV3-1 (or the pseudogene TRBV3-2), with TRBD2 matching over 8 bases. There are 14 residues in the CDR3. Per germline, CDR1 LGHDT and CDR2 YNNKEL (reference sequence). The V and J ends lost 4 bases and 2 bases, in that order; junction bases with no gene match: 3. CDR3 coding DNA: TGTGCCAGCAGCCCATCGGGAGGGCAAGAGACCCAGTACTTC. This gives the protein CASSPSGGQETQYF.

The chain is built from TRBV7-9 and TRBJ2-5; 11 bases are shared with TRBD1. The trim removed 6 bases at V and 5 bases at J, leaving 11 bases unmatched. In germline, CDR1 is SEHNR, CDR2 FQNEAQ (reference sequence). This CDR3 comprises 16 residues. The CDR3 sequence is CASSSLPGQGEETQYF. DNA of the CDR3: TGTGCCAGCAGTTCGCTCCCGGGACAGGGGGAGGAGACCCAGTACTTC.

This clone came up a few times. This chain links TRBV7-9 with TRBJ1-5; D possibly corresponds to TRBD1 (5 bases). CDR1 is SEHNR, CDR2 FQNEAQ, per germline (reference sequence). Trimming shortened V by 5 bases and J by 9 bases, and 26 bases separated the two germline ends. The CDR3 loop spans 17 amino acids. This CDR3 is CASSSEMVGRGDGPQHF. CDR3 bases: TGTGCCAGCAGCAGCGAAATGGTGGGGCGGGGAGACGGGCCCCAGCATTTT.

This rearrangement joins TRBV7-6 to TRBJ2-6; D remains ambiguous. Trimming removed 1 base at V and 0 bases at J, with 7 bases between. This CDR3 comprises 16 residues. Per the germline V gene, CDR1 is SGHVS and CDR2 is FNYEAQ. The DNA of the CDR3 is TGTGCCAGCAGCTTAGTGGTGATCTCTGGGGCCAACGTCCTGACTTTC. This encodes CASSLVVISGANVLTF.

The V gene is TRBV13, the J gene TRBJ2-7, with 10 bases lining up with TRBD1. The length of the CDR3 is 15 residues. CDR1 is PRHDT and CDR2 is FYEKMQ in the germline V gene (reference sequence). The ends lost 3 bases at V and 7 bases at J; junction bases unmatched: 9. The CDR3 loop reads CASSFRPGQGREQYF. DNA for the CDR3: TGTGCCAGCAGCTTCCGACCGGGACAGGGGAGAGAGCAGTACTTC.

The chain is built from TRBV5-1 and TRBJ1-6, with 12 bases lining up with TRBD1. V trimming: 0 bases; J trimming: 13 bases; junction bases outside the gene matches: 8. The CDR3 is made up of 16 amino acids. Germline V gene sequence: CDR1 SGHRS, CDR2 YFSETQ. The DNA for the CDR3 is TGCGCCAGCAGCTTGGATTCGGGACAGGGGGCATATCCCCTCCACTTT. Protein sequence: CASSLDSGQGAYPLHF.

V gene TRBV11-1 combines with J gene TRBJ1-4; D remains ambiguous. CDR1 and CDR2 from the germline V gene are SGHAT and FQDESV (reference sequence). CDR3 length: 15 residues. Trimming stripped 4 bases from V and 5 bases from J, with 14 bases between. The CDR3 protein is CASSYGSGLNEKLFF. The CDR3 nucleotides read TGTGCCAGCAGCTATGGTTCGGGCCTGAATGAAAAACTGTTTTTT.

The DNA of the CDR3 is TGTGCCAGCAGACTATCCCGGGACAGAATCTACGAGCAGTACTTC. This sequence encodes CASRLSRDRIYEQYF. The chain is built from TRBV27 and TRBJ2-7; 7 bases line up with TRBD1. There are 15 residues in the CDR3. Germline CDR1 is MNHEY and CDR2 is SMNVEV (reference sequence). Unmatched junction bases numbered 11, after V lost 6 bases and J lost 3 bases.

The chain has TRBV5-4 and TRBJ2-2; 7 bases line up with TRBD2. Germline values: CDR1 SGHNT, CDR2 YYREEE (reference sequence). Trimming took 4 bases from V and 6 from J; bases not matched to a gene: 12. The CDR3 runs 16 residues. The CDR3 DNA reads TGTGCCAGCAGCCACTCGGGGGGAGGCCACGCCGGGGAGCTGTTTTTT. Translated, it gives CASSHSGGGHAGELFF. The entire variable domain, with the rest obtained from reference TRBV5-4 and TRBJ2-2, is as follows: ETGVTQSPTHLIKTRGQQVTLRCSSQSGHNTVSWYQQALGQGPQFIFQYYREEENGRGNFPPRFSGLQFPNYSSELNVNALELDDSALYLCASSHSGGGHAGELFFGEGSRLTVL.

J is TRBJ2-1 and V is TRBV6-6, with 8 bases that match TRBD2. Losses at the gene ends were 2 bases for V and 4 bases for J; bases not matched to a gene: 4. The CDR3 has 15 residues. Germline CDR1 and CDR2: MNHNY and SVGAGI (reference sequence). Written as DNA, the CDR3 is TGTGCCAGCAGTTACGGGACTAGGGGGTACAATGAGCAGTTCTTC. Its protein product is CASSYGTRGYNEQFF.

J is TRBJ1-1 and V is TRBV29-1, with D possibly TRBD1 on 6 matching bases. The CDR3 spans 13 residues. The V gene lost 6 bases and the J gene lost 1 base, with 12 bases spanning the gap. The germline V gene has CDR1 SQVTM and CDR2 ANQGSEA. CDR3 sequence (DNA): TGCAGCGTCCGGACAGACTCGAACACTGAAGCTTTCTTT. This codes for CSVRTDSNTEAFF.